The 18 T cell receptor beta chains below all came from one sample that was sequenced in a study of cytomegalovirus exposure and HLA in healthy donors. Vbeta (60) and Jbeta (13) primers were used in the PCR. Repertoires were generated with immunoSEQ multiplex PCR, while TCRdb's copy carries only in-frame clones and drops some. This sample has 150,000 to 200,000 clones; roughly 82% occur once, and the top ten carry 2.5% to 3%. Sequencing used PBMCs. The receptor source for this set is a woman between 50 and 59 years old in good health and CMV-seropositive.

The chain joins TRBV27 to TRBJ2-2; perhaps TRBD1 as D (6 bases). Trimming left V 2 bases short and J 4 bases short, with 8 bases between. The CDR3 loop spans 14 amino acids. The germline V gene encodes CDR1 MNHEY and CDR2 SMNVEV (reference sequence). Here the CDR3 reads CASSLAGATGELFF. The CDR3 region has the DNA TGTGCCAGCAGTTTAGCAGGGGCCACCGGGGAGCTGTTTTTT.

This chain joins TRBV2 and TRBJ2-3, with D perhaps matching TRBD2 (5 bases). This CDR3 has 13 residues. Germline V gene lookup returns CDR1 SNHLY and CDR2 FYNNEI. Trimming removed 3 bases from V and 4 bases from J, with 8 bases in between. The CDR3, as DNA: TGTGCCAGCAGTGACCGGGGTCCAGATACGCAGTATTTT. Translating gives CASSDRGPDTQYF. Full variable domain (missing parts from reference TRBV2 and TRBJ2-3): EPEVTQTPSHQVTQMGQEVILRCVPISNHLYFYWYRQILGQKVEFLVSFYNNEISEKSEIFDDQFSVERPDGSNFTLKIRSTKLEDSAMYFCASSDRGPDTQYFGPGTRLTVL.

This clone was seen only a few times. The chain recombines TRBV11-2 with TRBJ2-3; 12 bases fit TRBD2. The CDR3 loop spans 16 amino acids. J was trimmed by 4 bases and V by 6 bases; bases with no gene match: 8. The germline CDR1 and CDR2 sequences are SGHAT and FQNNGV. The CDR3 bases are TGTGCCAGCAGTCTCCTAGCGGGGGGGCCGGCAGATACGCAGTATTTT. Its protein is CASSLLAGGPADTQYF.

This CDR3 reads CASSSLTGGEKLFF. In DNA, the CDR3 is TGCGCCAGCAGCTCCCTGACGGGAGGGGAAAAACTGTTTTTT. The chain employs TRBV5-1 and TRBJ1-4, with D hard to call. Trimming left V 3 bases short and J 8 bases short, with 14 bases between. This CDR3 comprises 14 residues. The germline gives CDR1 SGHRS, CDR2 YFSETQ. Looking up the rest from reference TRBV5-1 and TRBJ1-4 gives the full variable domain: KAGVTQTPRYLIKTRGQQVTLSCSPISGHRSVSWYQQTPGQGLQFLFEYFSETQRNKGNFPGRFSGRQFSNSRSEMNVSTLELGDSALYLCASSSLTGGEKLFFGSGTQLSVL.

The V gene is TRBV5-1, the J gene TRBJ1-3, with unresolved D. The germline gives CDR1 SGHRS, CDR2 YFSETQ. This CDR3 has 16 amino acids. Trimming removed 0 bases at V and 0 bases at J, with 10 bases between. The CDR3 nucleotides read TGCGCCAGCAGCTTGGTCGCGCCCGACTCTGGAAACACCATATATTTT. It is translated as CASSLVAPDSGNTIYF.

The table lists this clone with a few counts. The chain employs TRBV19 and TRBJ2-1; tentatively, D is TRBD1 (6 bases). The germline CDR1 and CDR2 sequences are LNHDA and SQIVND (reference sequence). V lost 4 bases and J lost 8, with 15 bases in between. The CDR3 extends over 14 amino acids. CDR3 protein: CASSTPNRVHEQFF. Here the CDR3 DNA reads TGTGCCAGTAGTACCCCGAACAGGGTCCATGAGCAGTTCTTC.

In its sample, this clone was seen a few times. V usage is TRBV5-4 and J usage is TRBJ1-1; 10 positions match TRBD1. The germline V gene encodes CDR1 SGHNT and CDR2 YYREEE (reference sequence). There are 16 residues in the CDR3. J lost 3 bases, V lost 4 bases, and 9 bases had no gene match. The CDR3, as DNA: TGTGCCAGCAGCCCGTCGGGGACAGGGGTTTACACTGAAGCTTTCTTT. It translates to CASSPSGTGVYTEAFF.

This chain connects TRBV5-1 to TRBJ2-7, with 10 bases lining up with TRBD1. The CDR3 is 15 amino acids. CDR1 and CDR2 (germline): SGHRS, YFSETQ. V lost 5 bases, J lost 0 bases, and 5 bases stayed unmatched. CDR3 coding DNA: TGCGCCAGCAGTCCGGGACAGGGGACCTCCTACGAGCAGTACTTC. Translating gives CASSPGQGTSYEQYF.

This clone was found once. The V call is TRBV5-1, the J call TRBJ1-2, with TRBD1 as a possible D gene (6 bases). V was cut by 2 bases and J by 4 bases, with 12 bases left in between. The CDR3 consists of 14 residues. In germline, CDR1 is SGHRS, CDR2 YFSETQ. This chain's CDR3 is CASSLSGEGYGYTF. For the CDR3, the DNA is TGCGCCAGCAGCTTATCAGGGGAAGGCTATGGCTACACCTTC.

V gene TRBV5-1 combines with J gene TRBJ2-5, with unresolved D. The CDR3 runs 13 residues. The ends were cut back, 0 bases at V and 5 bases at J, with 8 bases in the middle. Germline V CDR1 and CDR2: SGHRS, YFSETQ. This CDR3 reads CASSLGGIETQYF. The CDR3 DNA follows: TGCGCCAGCAGCTTGGGAGGAATCGAGACCCAGTACTTC.

This rearrangement joins TRBV5-1 to TRBJ2-2, with D maybe TRBD1 (5 bases). CDR3 length: 15 amino acids. Germline lookup yields CDR1 SGHRS and CDR2 YFSETQ. The V end lost 7 bases, the J end lost 1 base, and 14 bases lay between the germline ends. The CDR3 DNA reads as TGCGCCAGCGGCCCTCAGGGTGTGAACACCGGGGAGCTGTTTTTT. Residues: CASGPQGVNTGELFF.

With regard to this clone: Possible read error: a much larger clone is one base away. J is TRBJ1-5 and V is TRBV7-9; possibly TRBD1 for D (5 bases). Deletions cut 5 bases from V and 3 bases from J, with 11 bases between. This CDR3 comprises 14 residues. Looked up from germline, CDR1 is SEHNR and CDR2 is FQNEAQ (reference sequence). The CDR3 DNA follows: TGTGCCAGCAGCCTCCAGGGCCCCAATCAGCCCCAGCATTTT. Residues: CASSLQGPNQPQHF. Using reference TRBV7-9 and TRBJ1-5 for the parts outside the CDR3, the full variable domain is DTGVSQNPRHKITKRGQNVTFRCDPISEHNRLYWYRQTLGQGPEFLTYFQNEAQLEKSRLLSDRFSAERPKGSFSTLEIQRTEQGDSAMYLCASSLQGPNQPQHFGDGTRLSIL.

This chain connects TRBV7-2 to TRBJ1-4; no clear D gene. Trimming cost V 1 base and J 0 bases, with 9 bases left between them. Germline lookup yields CDR1 SGHTA and CDR2 FQGNSA. This CDR3 has 16 amino acids. The CDR3 DNA sequence: TGTGCCAGCAGCTTAGTGGCACAGCCAACTAATGAAAAACTGTTTTTT. This sequence encodes CASSLVAQPTNEKLFF. The full variable domain, its missing parts supplied by reference TRBV7-2 and TRBJ1-4, is GAGVSQSPSNKVTEKGKDVELRCDPISGHTALYWYRQSLGQGLEFLIYFQGNSAPDKSGLPSDRFSAERTGGSVSTLTIQRTQQEDSAVYLCASSLVAQPTNEKLFFGSGTQLSVL.

The CDR3 DNA sequence: TGTGCCAGCAGCTTAGGGGTTGCAGGGGGCGAGGATGAAAAACTGTTTTTT. Its protein product is CASSLGVAGGEDEKLFF. The rearrangement uses TRBV7-9 and TRBJ1-4; 8 bases align to TRBD1. This CDR3 spans 17 amino acids. CDR1 SEHNR and CDR2 FQNEAQ come from the germline V gene (reference sequence). Trimming cost V 1 base and J 6 bases; bases outside gene matches: 10.

The rearrangement links TRBV30 to TRBJ1-1; D gene ambiguous. Germline V gene lookup returns CDR1 GTSNPN and CDR2 SVGIG (reference sequence). CDR3 length: 16 residues. V was trimmed by 4 bases and J by 1 base, leaving 19 bases between them. CDR3 sequence reads: CAWTLANGRANTEAFF. In DNA, the CDR3 is TGTGCCTGGACCCTAGCAAACGGGAGAGCGAACACTGAAGCTTTCTTT.

This clone was detected a few times. This chain links TRBV6-1 with TRBJ2-1; the D gene is possibly TRBD2 (7 bases). The CDR3 has 14 amino acids. V was cut by 4 bases and J by 8 bases, with 15 bases left in between. Germline values: CDR1 MNHNS, CDR2 SASEGT. Here the CDR3 DNA reads TGTGCCAGCAGTGGCCGCGGGGGCCGGTATGAGCAGTTCTTC. Residues: CASSGRGGRYEQFF.

The V call is TRBV29-1, the J call TRBJ2-7, with 14 bases aligning to TRBD2. Trimming removed 4 bases from V and 3 bases from J; junction bases left unmatched: 14. The CDR3 spans 18 residues. CDR1 and CDR2 (germline): SQVTM, ANQGSEA. CDR3 protein: CSVVLPGLAGERRYEQYF. The CDR3 DNA reads as TGCAGCGTTGTTCTTCCGGGACTAGCGGGGGAGAGGCGCTACGAGCAGTACTTC.

The gene calls are TRBV5-6 and TRBJ2-5, with a tentative D call TRBD2 (5 bases). Germline lookup yields CDR1 SGHDT and CDR2 YYEEEE. V was clipped by 0 bases and J by 4 bases, with 10 bases between them. The CDR3 length is 14 residues. The CDR3 DNA reads as TGTGCCAGCAGCTTGGGACCCCGGGGAGAGACCCAGTACTTC. Its translation: CASSLGPRGETQYF.